This T cell receptor (beta chain) was sequenced during a study of cytomegalovirus exposure and HLA in healthy donors. In the study overall: As released early, the data held about 85 million unique TCRs from HLA-typed donors.

Study conclusions and caveats: When analyzed later, a missense DCLRE1C variant was found to be linked to TCR beta V- and J-gene trimming. Most TCRs appeared rarely, but some public TCRs recurred in many donors.

In regard to this clone: What it binds is unknown.

V lost 1 base and J lost 1, with 13 bases in between. The CDR3 runs to 16 residues. Germline loops: CDR1 MGHRA, CDR2 YSYEKL. The PCR contained 60 Vbeta and 13 Jbeta primers. The authors' processing: In a later analysis, approximately 80 million unique TCR beta chains included roughly 11 million shared by two or more donors. Profiling relied on immunoSEQ multiplex PCR, and the TCRdb table lists in-frame clones only, not all of them. The V and J calls and clone size are taken from that table; D and trimming were inferred from the DNA. The repertoire consists of more than 95,000 clones, with over 65% occurring once and the leading ten covering about 9.9%.

V and J are TRBV4-1 and TRBJ2-5; tentatively, D is TRBD2 (5 bases). This TCR was sampled from a woman in her forties or fifties in good health and CMV-seropositive. Sequenced input: PBMCs. CDR3 protein: CASSQGGFGGQETQYF. The CDR3 bases are TGCGCCAGCAGCCAAGGGGGATTCGGAGGCCAAGAGACCCAGTACTTC.